This T cell receptor beta chain originates from a study of regulatory T cells in long-lasting Graves disease. Time point given: persistent/refractory GD, antithyroid drugs over 5 years with positive TRAb. Researchers made the TCR library from RNA that was extracted from PBMCs. Each of the patients was recruited from an endocrinology department situated in Xi'an, China. In germline, CDR1 is GTSNPN, CDR2 SVGIG (reference sequence). CDR3 length: 14 residues. Trimming shortened V by 0 bases and J by 1 base, and 9 bases separated the two germline ends. A word on this clonotype: Its cognate antigen is unknown.

Study conclusions and caveats: Patients with persistent disease showed a bias toward TRBV28, TRBJ1-2 and TRBJ2-5.

With iRepertoire HTBI primers and Arm-PCR of CDR3 regions, TCR beta libraries were built. Authors' analysis steps: Segment identification across samples yielded 62 TRBV and fewer than 15 TRBJ segments. TCRdb analysed the multiplex PCR reads with MiXCR anew, one entry per CDR3 protein. The V and J calls, along with clone size, are taken from TCRdb and not from the paper's own processing. The sample lists 310,000 or so distinct CDR3 sequences; roughly 21% were seen once. The chain carries TRBV30 and TRBJ1-1, with D unclear. Source: peripheral blood mononuclear cells (PBMCs), taken when the disease was refractory, from a patient treated with antithyroid drugs. The source of this sequence is a female donor with Graves disease. CDR3 bases: TGTGCCTGGAGTGTACTGATGCGGAACACTGAAGCTTTCTTT. Translating gives CAWSVLMRNTEAFF.